A single sample is the source of the 16 T cell receptor beta chains below, sequenced in a study of blood T cell repertoires in COVID-19 (dated by TCRdb to 2020 to 2022). Receptors were amplified or captured by the immunoSEQ multiplex PCR assay. The source is immuneACCESS, and TCRdb retained only in-frame sequences with V and J called. Part of the clones is not carried over; for the studies checked, unresolved V genes explain less than half of this, and the remainder is unexplained. This sample is represented by approximately 250,000 clones; approximately 89% of them were singletons. In total, the top ten clones hold 2% to 2.5% of the sample. Sequenced sample: PBMCs or T cells enriched from blood (not recorded which). The receptors stem from a woman aged 40 to 55 with acute COVID-19.

Only one count was recorded for this clone. The V and J genes are TRBV9 and TRBJ2-1; TRBD2 matches 12 bases. CDR1 is SGDLS, CDR2 YYNGEE, per germline. V shed 4 bases, J shed 7 bases, and the junction held 6 bases outside the gene matches. This CDR3 has 15 amino acids. The CDR3, as DNA: TGTGCCAGCAGCATATCAGGACTAGCGGGGAATGAGCAGTTCTTC. Translation gives CASSISGLAGNEQFF.

The rearrangement uses TRBV25-1 and TRBJ1-2, with 11 bases aligning to TRBD1. The V gene end was trimmed by 2 bases and the J gene end by 4 bases; junction bases not matched to a gene: 6. This CDR3 is 16 amino acids long. Germline values: CDR1 MGHDK, CDR2 SYGVNS. The CDR3 DNA is TGTGCCAGCAGTGAAACTGGGGGACAGGGGGGCTATGGCTACACCTTC. Translated, it gives CASSETGGQGGYGYTF.

The chain recombines TRBV7-9 with TRBJ1-4; TRBD1 is a possible D gene (6 bases). CDR1 SEHNR and CDR2 FQNEAQ come from the germline V gene (reference sequence). V lost 5 bases and J 3 bases, leaving 10 bases between the germline ends. The CDR3 runs 14 residues. The CDR3 sequence is CASSLRGSNEKLFF. The CDR3 coding sequence is TGTGCCAGCAGCCTCAGGGGATCTAATGAAAAACTGTTTTTT.

This chain connects TRBV13 to TRBJ1-2; perhaps TRBD1 as D (5 bases). V dropped 7 bases and J dropped 0 bases, with 12 bases sitting between them. This CDR3 comprises 14 residues. Germline V gene sequence: CDR1 PRHDT, CDR2 FYEKMQ (reference sequence). CDR3 sequence reads: CASTRQIPNYGYTF. The CDR3 bases are TGTGCCAGCACTAGACAGATCCCTAACTATGGCTACACCTTC.

In DNA form, the CDR3 reads TGTGCCAGCAGCTTAGGCCGGCGGGGGAGCACAGATACGCAGTATTTT. This encodes CASSLGRRGSTDTQYF. This chain uses TRBV7-8 with TRBJ2-3; TRBD2 matches 7 bases. Germline V CDR1 and CDR2: SGHVS, FQNEAQ. The CDR3 has 16 residues. The V segment lost 1 base and the J segment 0 bases; nucleotides outside the gene matches: 4.

The V and J genes are TRBV7-2 and TRBJ2-5, with 8 nucleotides matching TRBD2. This CDR3 has 16 amino acids. The V gene end was trimmed by 2 bases and the J gene end by 2 bases; junction bases not matched to a gene: 7. Germline loops: CDR1 SGHTA, CDR2 FQGNSA. The DNA for the CDR3 is TGTGCCAGCAGCTTATCGCCGGCGGGGGGACAAGAGACCCAGTACTTC. Amino acids: CASSLSPAGGQETQYF.

This clone appeared a single time. This same CDR3 is encoded by further DNA sequences in the sample. CDR3 sequence (DNA): TGTGCCAGCAGTTATCTCGGGACCCAGTACTTC. This sequence encodes CASSYLGTQYF. The chain combines TRBV6-5 with TRBJ2-5; D is unclear. Trimming removed 3 bases from V and 7 bases from J, with 6 bases in between. The CDR3 sequence is 11 residues long. The germline gives CDR1 MNHEY, CDR2 SVGAGI.

V usage is TRBV11-2 and J usage is TRBJ2-2, with D maybe TRBD2 (6 bases). The V end lost 5 bases, the J end lost 3 bases, and 16 bases lay between the germline ends. The CDR3 runs to 16 residues. Germline assignment: CDR1 SGHAT and CDR2 FQNNGV. CDR3 sequence: CASSLSEGRYTGELFF. CDR3 DNA: TGTGCCAGCAGCCTCTCGGAGGGCCGGTACACCGGGGAGCTGTTTTTT.

The chain employs TRBV27 and TRBJ1-5; a possible D gene is TRBD1 (6 bases). The germline V and J ends were trimmed by 7 bases and 8 bases, with 18 bases remaining between them. From germline, CDR1 is MNHEY and CDR2 SMNVEV (reference sequence). The CDR3 length is 14 residues. The CDR3 loop is CASKDSGDGKPQHF. The CDR3 DNA sequence: TGTGCCAGCAAAGATTCAGGGGACGGTAAGCCCCAGCATTTT.

The chain links TRBV7-9 to TRBJ2-5; a weak D match, TRBD2 (6 bases). CDR3 length: 11 residues. In germline, CDR1 is SEHNR, CDR2 FQNEAQ (reference sequence). The V end was cut by 11 bases, the J end by 5 bases, with 12 bases between. CDR3 sequence reads: CAAGTLETQYF. CDR3 bases: TGTGCCGCTGGGACTTTGGAGACCCAGTACTTC.

J is TRBJ2-7 and V is TRBV18; a possible D gene is TRBD1 (6 bases). The CDR3 loop spans 13 amino acids. Germline CDR1 reads KGHSH; CDR2 reads LQKENI. Trimming took 4 bases from V and 2 from J, leaving 9 bases between them. The CDR3 sequence is CASSRDTTYEQYV. The DNA of the CDR3 is TGTGCCAGCTCACGGGACACCACCTACGAGCAGTACGTC.

The CDR3 protein is CATSDPGEHGETQYF. The CDR3 DNA follows: TGTGCCACCAGTGATCCAGGGGAGCATGGGGAGACCCAGTACTTC. V gene TRBV24-1 combines with J gene TRBJ2-5, with D perhaps TRBD1 (6 bases). V was clipped by 3 bases and J by 5 bases, with 15 bases between them. Per germline, CDR1 KGHDR and CDR2 SFDVKD. The CDR3 runs 15 residues.

The CDR3 here is CASSYSSYNEQFF. The CDR3 coding sequence is TGCGCCAGCAGCTATAGCTCCTACAATGAGCAGTTCTTC. This chain joins TRBV5-1 and TRBJ2-1; no reliable D call. CDR3 length: 13 amino acids. CDR1 and CDR2 from the germline V gene are SGHRS and YFSETQ. V was pared by 3 bases and J by 0 bases, with 4 bases between.

V and J are TRBV6-2 or TRBV6-3 and TRBJ1-2; D might be TRBD1 (6 bases). This CDR3 region has 17 residues. V was cut by 0 bases and J by 4 bases, with 18 bases left in between. From germline, CDR1 is MNHEY and CDR2 SVGEGT. This chain's CDR3 is CASSYSISGASVYGYTF. CDR3 DNA sequence: TGTGCCAGCAGTTACTCGATTTCAGGGGCCTCCGTCTATGGCTACACCTTC.

The CDR3 sequence: CASSLGTGKAFF. Written as DNA, the CDR3 is TGTGCCAGCAGTTTAGGTACAGGGAAGGCTTTCTTT. This chain joins TRBV12-3 or TRBV12-4 and TRBJ1-1; D is possibly TRBD1 (6 bases). The CDR3 is made up of 12 amino acids. The V gene lost 1 base and the J gene lost 11 bases, with 11 bases spanning the gap.

The rearrangement joins TRBV2 to TRBJ1-5; perhaps TRBD1 as D (6 bases). CDR1 is SNHLY and CDR2 is FYNNEI in the germline V gene. V lost 5 bases and J lost 8, with 16 bases in between. The CDR3 runs 14 residues. CDR3 in amino acids: CASSNDRPTEPQHF. CDR3 coding DNA: TGTGCCAGCAGTAACGACAGGCCGACGGAGCCCCAGCATTTT.